The 9 T cell receptor beta chains below were found in one sample sequenced in a study of cytomegalovirus exposure and HLA in healthy donors. The table came from immunoSEQ multiplex PCR; TCRdb's copy has only in-frame clones and leaves some out. Among around 130,000 clones listed, roughly 86% were seen once. The sample taken for sequencing was PBMCs. These receptors were taken from a man aged 30 to 45 in good health and CMV-seronegative.

The chain joins TRBV11-2 to TRBJ2-3; TRBD1 agrees at 12 bases. This CDR3 is built from 14 residues. The germline V gene encodes CDR1 SGHAT and CDR2 FQNNGV. The V gene end was trimmed by 5 bases and the J gene end by 4 bases; junction bases not matched to a gene: 1. In DNA form, the CDR3 reads TGTGCCAGCAGCCGGGACAGGGGGCCAGATACGCAGTATTTT. Amino acid sequence: CASSRDRGPDTQYF.

The CDR3 sequence: CASSLNLGGTNEKLFF. The CDR3 DNA follows: TGTGCCAGCAGTTTAAACTTAGGAGGAACTAATGAAAAACTGTTTTTT. The rearrangement joins TRBV6-6 to TRBJ1-4; unclear D gene. Trimming took 4 bases from V and 1 from J, leaving 13 bases between them. The germline V gene has CDR1 MNHNY and CDR2 SVGAGI (reference sequence). This CDR3 is 16 amino acids long.

V gene TRBV2 combines with J gene TRBJ1-2; 10 bases line up with TRBD1. V trimming: 6 bases; J trimming: 7 bases; junction bases outside the gene matches: 14. Germline V gene data show CDR1 as SNHLY and CDR2 as FYNNEI. The CDR3 is made up of 16 amino acids. The CDR3 nucleotides read TGTGCCAGCAGCGTCTTTAGGGACAGGGGCTTCTCTGGCTACACCTTC. It codes for CASSVFRDRGFSGYTF.

The V and J genes are TRBV5-4 and TRBJ1-5, with 8 positions matching TRBD1. CDR3 length equals 14 residues. Germline V gene data show CDR1 as SGHNT and CDR2 as YYREEE (reference sequence). The J segment lost 4 bases and the V segment lost 4 bases, leaving 4 bases of the junction unmatched. The CDR3 coding sequence is TGTGCCAGCAGCCCAGGGGACAGGAATCAGCCCCAGCATTTT. Protein: CASSPGDRNQPQHF.

J is TRBJ2-2 and V is TRBV2; 9 nucleotides match TRBD2. With 6 bases clipped from V and 0 bases from J, the junction kept 20 bases outside the gene matches. CDR3 length: 21 residues. Germline CDR1 reads SNHLY; CDR2 reads FYNNEI. CDR3 sequence reads: CASSAPRERGARVPNTGELFF. The DNA for the CDR3 is TGTGCCAGCAGCGCTCCGAGGGAGCGGGGGGCTCGAGTCCCGAACACCGGGGAGCTGTTTTTT.

This chain connects TRBV28 to TRBJ1-5, with D unclear. Deletions cut 3 bases from V and 6 bases from J, with 12 bases between. The germline CDR1 and CDR2 sequences are MDHEN and SYDVKM. CDR3 length: 14 amino acids. Here the CDR3 reads CASSFGGISQPQHF. The CDR3 region has the DNA TGTGCCAGCAGTTTTGGAGGGATAAGTCAGCCCCAGCATTTT.

The chain recombines TRBV4-1 with TRBJ2-5; 10 bases map to TRBD2. The CDR3 is 18 amino acids. CDR1 and CDR2 from the germline V gene are MGHRA and YSYEKL. J was trimmed by 7 bases and V by 0 bases; bases with no gene match: 14. The CDR3 sequence: CASSQEDLAGGLLRTQYF. CDR3 DNA sequence: TGCGCCAGCAGCCAAGAAGATTTAGCGGGGGGCCTATTGAGGACCCAGTACTTC.

The chain is built from TRBV11-1 and TRBJ1-1; TRBD1 aligns across 9 bases. The CDR3 totals 14 residues. Germline V gene lookup returns CDR1 SGHAT and CDR2 FQDESV (reference sequence). V lost 6 bases to trimming and J lost 1 base; unmatched junction nucleotides: 3. This CDR3 is CASRAQGANTEAFF. In DNA form, the CDR3 reads TGTGCCAGCAGGGCACAGGGGGCGAACACTGAAGCTTTCTTT.

V and J are TRBV7-7 and TRBJ2-5; D ambiguous. The ends were cut back, 5 bases at V and 0 bases at J, with 10 bases in the middle. The germline gives CDR1 SSHAT, CDR2 FNYEAQ (reference sequence). This CDR3 contains 14 residues. The CDR3 DNA follows: TGTGCCAGCAGCCCCCGCAGGCACCAAGAGACCCAGTACTTC. This sequence encodes CASSPRRHQETQYF.